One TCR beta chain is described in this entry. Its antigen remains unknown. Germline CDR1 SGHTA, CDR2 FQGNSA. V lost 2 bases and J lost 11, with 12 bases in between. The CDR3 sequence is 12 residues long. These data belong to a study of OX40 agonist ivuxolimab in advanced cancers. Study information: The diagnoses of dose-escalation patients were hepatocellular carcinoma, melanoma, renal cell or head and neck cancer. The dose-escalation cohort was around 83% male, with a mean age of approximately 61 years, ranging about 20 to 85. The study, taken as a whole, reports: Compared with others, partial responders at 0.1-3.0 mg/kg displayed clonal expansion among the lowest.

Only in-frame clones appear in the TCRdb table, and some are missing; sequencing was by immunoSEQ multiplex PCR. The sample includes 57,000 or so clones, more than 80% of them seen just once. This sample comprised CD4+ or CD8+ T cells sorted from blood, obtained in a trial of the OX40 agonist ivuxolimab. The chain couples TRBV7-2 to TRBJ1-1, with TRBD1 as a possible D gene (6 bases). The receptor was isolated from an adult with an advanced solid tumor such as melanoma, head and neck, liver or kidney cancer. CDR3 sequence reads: CASSLISGVAFF. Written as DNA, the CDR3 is TGTGCCAGCAGCTTAATATCAGGGGTTGCTTTCTTT. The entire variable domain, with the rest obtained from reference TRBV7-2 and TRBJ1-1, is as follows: GAGVSQSPSNKVTEKGKDVELRCDPISGHTALYWYRQSLGQGLEFLIYFQGNSAPDKSGLPSDRFSAERTGGSVSTLTIQRTQQEDSAVYLCASSLISGVAFFGQGTRLTVV.